This T cell receptor beta chain was sequenced for a study of T cell changes during pregnancy in multiple sclerosis. The CDR3 totals 14 residues. V shed 3 bases and J shed 2 bases, with 10 bases lying between them. CDR1 is MNHEY and CDR2 is SMNVEV in the germline V gene (reference sequence). Profiled with immunoSEQ multiplex PCR; TCRdb holds only in-frame clones, not every one. Of tens of thousands of clones in the sample, roughly 92% are singletons; the top ten hold approximately 3%. This clone was recorded once. This rearrangement joins TRBV27 to TRBJ1-2; D unresolved. The sample was CD8+ T cells from peripheral blood mononuclear cells, taken in the third trimester of pregnancy. This TCR was recovered from a female donor in good health, enrolled as a control in a pregnancy study. CDR3 loop: CASSFVGRNYGYTF. Written as DNA, the CDR3 is TGTGCCAGCAGTTTCGTTGGCAGGAACTATGGCTACACCTTC.